This TCR beta chain stems from a study of human T cells and chemical hapten exposure. Study at large: Weekly administration of diphenylcyclopropenone to the scalp of patients continued throughout the roughly 26-week study.

Germline CDR1 is SQVTM and CDR2 is ANQGSEA. The junction had 5 bases not matched to a gene; V was cut back by 3 bases and J by 6 bases. CDR3 length: 13 amino acids. This clonotype was counted ten times or more. TCRdb analysed the RACE reads with MiXCR anew, one entry per CDR3 protein. The sample gives some 340,000 distinct CDR3 sequences, around 7% of which show up once; less than 10% is in the top ten. Time point specified: patch test 1, 2 weeks after DPC sensitization. Treatment: therapeutic diphenylcyclopropenone sensitization with weekly scalp DPC. The sequencing used whole blood, collected in connection with sensitization to the hapten diphenylcyclopropenone (DPC). The chain joins TRBV29-1 to TRBJ2-1; 7 bases are a match to TRBD2. This clonotype was obtained from a woman between 18 and 29 years old with alopecia areata. Some clones in this sample may be carry-over from other donors' samples. For the CDR3, the DNA is TGCAGCGTTGACGATATAGCGGGCAATGAGCAGTTCTTC. The encoded protein is CSVDDIAGNEQFF.